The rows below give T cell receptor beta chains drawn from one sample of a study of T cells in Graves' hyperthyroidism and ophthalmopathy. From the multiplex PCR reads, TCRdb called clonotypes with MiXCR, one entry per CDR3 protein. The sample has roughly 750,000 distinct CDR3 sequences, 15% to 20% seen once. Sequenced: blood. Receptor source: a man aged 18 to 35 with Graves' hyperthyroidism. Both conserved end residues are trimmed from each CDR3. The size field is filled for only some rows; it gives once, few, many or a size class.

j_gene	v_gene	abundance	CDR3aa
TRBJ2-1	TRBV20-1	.	SARDRGTGGRDEQF
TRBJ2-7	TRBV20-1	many	SAGQEDYEQY
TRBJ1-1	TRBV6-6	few	ASSYLGVQNTEAF
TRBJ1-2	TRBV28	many	ASSLPSDRGHGYT
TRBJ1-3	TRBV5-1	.	ASSHETSGNTIY
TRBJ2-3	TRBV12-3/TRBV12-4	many	ASSSDSSDTQY
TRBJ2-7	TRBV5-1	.	ASSAGTNYEQY
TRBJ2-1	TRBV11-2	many	ASSLDLGEQF
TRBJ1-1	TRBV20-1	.	SARFGATNTEAF
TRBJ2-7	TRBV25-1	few	ASRDSLSYEQY
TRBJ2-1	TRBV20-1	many	SATDKIEQF
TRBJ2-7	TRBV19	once	ASSIDLGLSYEQY
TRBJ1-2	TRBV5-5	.	ASSPQGWKAYGYT
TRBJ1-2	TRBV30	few	AWSSGGIYT
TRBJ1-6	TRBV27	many	ASSFRTGNSPLH
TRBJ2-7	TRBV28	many	ASDVRVEDYEQY
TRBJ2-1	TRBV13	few	ASSLFGLAGVGNEQF
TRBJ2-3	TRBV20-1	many	SARPLAVGTDTQY
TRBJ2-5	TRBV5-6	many	ASSSLGTGVETQY
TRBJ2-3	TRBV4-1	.	ASSQDPGRGNTQY
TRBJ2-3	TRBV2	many	ASSVRENTDTQY
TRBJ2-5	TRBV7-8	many	ASSRRLNQETQY
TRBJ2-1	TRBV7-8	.	ASSKLSGSSYNEQF
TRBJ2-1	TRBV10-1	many	ASSTSRGGPGNEQF
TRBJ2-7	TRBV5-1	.	ASSLAREKPYEQY
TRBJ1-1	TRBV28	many	ASSLGDRAEAF
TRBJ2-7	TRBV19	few	ASSHNGGTSSYEQY
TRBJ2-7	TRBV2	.	ASSTLAAGAYEQY
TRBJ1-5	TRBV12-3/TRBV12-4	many	ASSKQGGQPQH
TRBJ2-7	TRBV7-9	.	ASSQGTGGFHEQY
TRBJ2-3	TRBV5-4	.	ASSFGLVEADTQY
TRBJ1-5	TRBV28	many	ASSPMGDNNSNQPQH
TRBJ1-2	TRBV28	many	ASSYGISNYGYT
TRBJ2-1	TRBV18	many	ASSPLPSGKGVVYNEQF
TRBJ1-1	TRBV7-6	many	ASSLVRGQGTEAF
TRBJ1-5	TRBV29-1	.	SVAFTYNQPQH
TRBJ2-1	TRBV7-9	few	ASRRLAGEGSYNEQF
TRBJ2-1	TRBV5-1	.	ASSLVRTATYNERF
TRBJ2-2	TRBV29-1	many	SVEDPTRQGGELF
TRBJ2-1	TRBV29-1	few	SVDGHYRLDIGNEQF
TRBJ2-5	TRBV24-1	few	ATSDPRGLEETQY